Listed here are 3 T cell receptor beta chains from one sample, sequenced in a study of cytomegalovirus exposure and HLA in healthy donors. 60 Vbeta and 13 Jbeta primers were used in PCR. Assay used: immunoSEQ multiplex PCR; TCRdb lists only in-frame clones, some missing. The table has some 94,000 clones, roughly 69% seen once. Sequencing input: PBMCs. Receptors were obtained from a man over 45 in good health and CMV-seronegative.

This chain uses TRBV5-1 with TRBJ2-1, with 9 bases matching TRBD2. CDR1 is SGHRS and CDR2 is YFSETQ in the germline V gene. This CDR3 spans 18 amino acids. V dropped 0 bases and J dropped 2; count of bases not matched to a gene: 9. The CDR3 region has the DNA TGCGCCAGCAGCTTGGTACCCGCGGGGGGGCCTCCCTACAATGAGCAGTTCTTC. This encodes CASSLVPAGGPPYNEQFF. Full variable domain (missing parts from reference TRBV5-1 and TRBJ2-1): KAGVTQTPRYLIKTRGQQVTLSCSPISGHRSVSWYQQTPGQGLQFLFEYFSETQRNKGNFPGRFSGRQFSNSRSEMNVSTLELGDSALYLCASSLVPAGGPPYNEQFFGPGTRLTVL.

In nucleotides, the CDR3 is TGTGCCAGCAGCTTATTTGTGGGGCCTAACAATCAGCCCCAGCATTTT. Encoded protein: CASSLFVGPNNQPQHF. The chain combines TRBV5-8 with TRBJ1-5, with a weak D call TRBD1 (5 bases). The CDR3 has 16 amino acids. From germline, CDR1 is SGHTS and CDR2 YDEGEE. Trimming pared 2 bases from V and 3 bases from J, leaving 15 bases between.

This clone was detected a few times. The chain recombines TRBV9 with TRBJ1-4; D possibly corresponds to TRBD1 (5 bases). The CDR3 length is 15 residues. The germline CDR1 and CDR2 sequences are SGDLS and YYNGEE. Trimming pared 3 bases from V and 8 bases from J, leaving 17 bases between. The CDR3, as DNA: TGTGCCAGCAGCGCCCGGGACGGCGGAGGGGAAAAACTGTTTTTT. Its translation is CASSARDGGGEKLFF.